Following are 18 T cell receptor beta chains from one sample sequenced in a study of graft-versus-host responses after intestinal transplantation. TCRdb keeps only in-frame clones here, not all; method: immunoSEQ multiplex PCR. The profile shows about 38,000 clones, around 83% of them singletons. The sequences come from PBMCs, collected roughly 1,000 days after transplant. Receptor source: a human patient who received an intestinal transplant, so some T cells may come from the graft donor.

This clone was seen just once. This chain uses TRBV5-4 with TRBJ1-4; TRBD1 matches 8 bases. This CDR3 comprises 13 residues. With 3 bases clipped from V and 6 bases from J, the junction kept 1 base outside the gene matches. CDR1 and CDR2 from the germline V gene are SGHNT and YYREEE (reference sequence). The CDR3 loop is CASSWGQDEKLFF. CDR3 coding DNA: TGTGCCAGCAGCTGGGGACAGGATGAAAAACTGTTTTTT.

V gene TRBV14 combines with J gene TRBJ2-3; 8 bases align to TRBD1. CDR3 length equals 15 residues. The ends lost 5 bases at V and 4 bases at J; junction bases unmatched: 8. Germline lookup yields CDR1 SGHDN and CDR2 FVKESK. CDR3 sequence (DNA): TGTGCCAGCAGCGACAGGGGACAGTTTGCAGATACGCAGTATTTT. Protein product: CASSDRGQFADTQYF.

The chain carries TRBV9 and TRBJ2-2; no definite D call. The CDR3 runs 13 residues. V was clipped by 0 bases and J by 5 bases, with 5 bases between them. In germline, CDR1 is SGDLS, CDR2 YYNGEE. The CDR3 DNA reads TGTGCCAGCAGCGTAGAACCGACCGGGGAGCTGTTTTTT. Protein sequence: CASSVEPTGELFF. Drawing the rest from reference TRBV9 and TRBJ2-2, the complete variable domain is DSGVTQTPKHLITATGQRVTLRCSPRSGDLSVYWYQQSLDQGLQFLIQYYNGEERAKGNILERFSAQQFPDLHSELNLSSLELGDSALYFCASSVEPTGELFFGEGSRLTVL.

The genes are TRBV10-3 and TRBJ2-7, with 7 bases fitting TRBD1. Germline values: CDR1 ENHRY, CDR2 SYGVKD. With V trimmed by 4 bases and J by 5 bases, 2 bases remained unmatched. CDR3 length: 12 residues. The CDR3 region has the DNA TGTGCCATCAGTGGGACAGGAAACGAGCAGTACTTC. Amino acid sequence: CAISGTGNEQYF.

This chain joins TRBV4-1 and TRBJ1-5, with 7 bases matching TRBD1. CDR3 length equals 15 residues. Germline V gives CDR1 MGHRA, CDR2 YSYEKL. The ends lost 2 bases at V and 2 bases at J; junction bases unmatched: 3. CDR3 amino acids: CASSQRQGGNQPQHF. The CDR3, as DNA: TGCGCCAGCAGCCAACGACAGGGAGGCAATCAGCCCCAGCATTTT.

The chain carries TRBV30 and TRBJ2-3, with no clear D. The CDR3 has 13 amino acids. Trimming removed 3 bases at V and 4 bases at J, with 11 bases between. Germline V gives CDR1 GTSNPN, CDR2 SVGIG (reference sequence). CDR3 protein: CAWSAESADTQYF. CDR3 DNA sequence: TGTGCCTGGAGCGCCGAGAGCGCAGATACGCAGTATTTT.

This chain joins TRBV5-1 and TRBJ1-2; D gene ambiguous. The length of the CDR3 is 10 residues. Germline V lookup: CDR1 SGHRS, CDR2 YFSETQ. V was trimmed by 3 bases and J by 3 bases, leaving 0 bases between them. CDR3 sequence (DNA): TGCGCCAGCAGCTACTATGGCTACACCTTC. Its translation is CASSYYGYTF.

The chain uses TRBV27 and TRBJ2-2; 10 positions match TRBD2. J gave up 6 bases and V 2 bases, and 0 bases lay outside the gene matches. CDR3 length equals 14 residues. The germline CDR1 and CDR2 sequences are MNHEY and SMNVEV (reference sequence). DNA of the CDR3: TGTGCCAGCAGTTTACTAGCGGGAGCCGGGGAGCTGTTTTTT. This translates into CASSLLAGAGELFF.

The CDR3 DNA reads TGTGCCAGTAGAGACAGGCGCCGAACAGATACGCAGTATTTT. Amino acids: CASRDRRRTDTQYF. The gene calls are TRBV19 and TRBJ2-3; D may be TRBD1 (6 bases). The germline V gene has CDR1 LNHDA and CDR2 SQIVND (reference sequence). Trimming cost V 6 bases and J 3 bases, with 13 bases left between them. The CDR3 extends over 14 amino acids.

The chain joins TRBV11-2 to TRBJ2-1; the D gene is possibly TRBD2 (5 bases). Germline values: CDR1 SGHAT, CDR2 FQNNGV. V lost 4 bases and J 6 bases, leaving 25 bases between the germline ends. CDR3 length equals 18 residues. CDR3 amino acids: CASSSSRSGTKRGNEQFF. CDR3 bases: TGTGCCAGCAGCTCCTCTCGGTCGGGCACGAAACGGGGCAATGAGCAGTTCTTC.

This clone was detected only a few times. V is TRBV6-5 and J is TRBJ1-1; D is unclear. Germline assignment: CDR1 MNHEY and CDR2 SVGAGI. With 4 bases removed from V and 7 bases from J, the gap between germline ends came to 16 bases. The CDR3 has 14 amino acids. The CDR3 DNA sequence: TGTGCCAGCAGTTCCCTGGTGGGTGAGGGTGAAGCTTTCTTT. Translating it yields CASSSLVGEGEAFF.

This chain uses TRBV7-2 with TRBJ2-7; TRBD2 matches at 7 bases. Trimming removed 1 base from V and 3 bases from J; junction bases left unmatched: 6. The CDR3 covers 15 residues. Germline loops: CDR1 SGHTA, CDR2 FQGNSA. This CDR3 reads CASSLEASGDYEQYF. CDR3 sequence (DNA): TGTGCCAGCAGCTTAGAAGCTAGCGGAGACTACGAGCAGTACTTC.

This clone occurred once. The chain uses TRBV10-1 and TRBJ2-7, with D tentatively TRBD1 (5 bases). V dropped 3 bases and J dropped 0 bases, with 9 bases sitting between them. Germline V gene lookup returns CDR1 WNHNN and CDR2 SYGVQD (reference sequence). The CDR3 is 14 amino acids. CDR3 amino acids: CASSDGRVSYEQYF. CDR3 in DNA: TGCGCCAGCAGTGATGGCAGGGTCTCCTACGAGCAGTACTTC.

CDR3 sequence (DNA): TGCGCCAGCAGCTTAACGGGGGAGCCCGAAGATACGCAGTATTTT. Its protein is CASSLTGEPEDTQYF. V is TRBV5-1 and J is TRBJ2-3; D is perhaps TRBD2 (6 bases). Germline CDR1 and CDR2: SGHRS and YFSETQ. The CDR3 spans 15 residues. The germline V and J ends were trimmed by 2 bases and 5 bases, with 15 bases remaining between them.

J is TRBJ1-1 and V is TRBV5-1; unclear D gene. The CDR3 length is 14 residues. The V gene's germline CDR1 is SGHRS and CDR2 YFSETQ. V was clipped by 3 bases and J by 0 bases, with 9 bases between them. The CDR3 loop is CASSSPALNTEAFF. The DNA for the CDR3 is TGCGCCAGCAGCTCCCCGGCCCTGAACACTGAAGCTTTCTTT.

The chain's CDR3 is CASSYRTAYEQYF. CDR3 in DNA: TGTGCCAGCAGCTACAGGACAGCCTACGAGCAGTACTTC. The chain has TRBV7-9 and TRBJ2-5; D perhaps matches TRBD1 (6 bases). The DNA end is more similar to TRBJ2-7, so the J call may be wrong. The germline CDR1 and CDR2 sequences are SEHNR and FQNEAQ (reference sequence). This CDR3 contains 13 residues.

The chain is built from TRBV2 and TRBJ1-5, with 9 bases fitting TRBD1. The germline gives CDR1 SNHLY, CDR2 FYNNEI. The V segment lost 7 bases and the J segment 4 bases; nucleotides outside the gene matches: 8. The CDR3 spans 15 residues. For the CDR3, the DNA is TGTGCCAGCACCGAACAGGGGGCCCTGAATCAGCCCCAGCATTTT. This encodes CASTEQGALNQPQHF. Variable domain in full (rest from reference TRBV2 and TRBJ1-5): EPEVTQTPSHQVTQMGQEVILRCVPISNHLYFYWYRQILGQKVEFLVSFYNNEISEKSEIFDDQFSVERPDGSNFTLKIRSTKLEDSAMYFCASTEQGALNQPQHFGDGTRLSIL.

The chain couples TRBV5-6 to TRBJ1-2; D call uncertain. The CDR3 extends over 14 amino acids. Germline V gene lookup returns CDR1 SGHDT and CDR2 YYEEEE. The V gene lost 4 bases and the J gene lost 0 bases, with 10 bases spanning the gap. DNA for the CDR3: TGTGCCAGCAGCCCTGGTCACCCTAACTATGGCTACACCTTC. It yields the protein CASSPGHPNYGYTF.